This T cell receptor (beta chain) was sequenced in a study of breast tumors, draining lymph nodes, adjacent tissues (dated by TCRdb to the mid-2010s). With regard to the full study: The study compared TCR beta repertoires across tumor, adjacent nontumor tissue and axillary lymph nodes from breast cancer patients. The study aimed to assess the relationships and possible T-cell exchange between tumor, surrounding tissue and draining lymph node repertoires in human breast cancer. Results the study describes overall, beyond this receptor: The conclusion that tumor T cells originate in lymph nodes was framed as consistent with a hypothesis rather than directly demonstrated. Tumor and nontumor tissue repertoires were significantly more similar in luminal-like than in basal-like breast cancer. The data were considered consistent with the idea that most tumor T cells come from the lymph node and then expand in tumor tissue. Tumors showed preferential V and J gene usage, and their T-cell repertoire diversity fell below that of lymph nodes yet above that of nontumor tissue.

Sequencing was performed on an Illumina HiSeq 2000. TCR beta chain libraries were generated through multiplex PCR amplification. High-throughput sequencing was used to analyze the amplified TCR beta chain products. Starting from the raw public reads, TCRdb applied fastp trimming at Q25, assembled clones with MiXCR and retained in-frame beta chains. Identical CDR3 proteins give one entry, which carries the most common genes and DNA. The sample table shows 200,000 or so distinct CDR3 sequences, and 30% to 40% are seen once. Of the sample, about 4.5% is held by the ten largest clones. This clonotype was counted ten times or more. Its specific antigen is unknown. The record has no base qualities; no much larger clone is one base away. Lymph node samples came from the axillary draining lymph nodes of breast cancer patients. From the cysteine up to the phenylalanine, the CDR3 has a length of 16 residues. Kept here is only the CDR3 DNA, which spans 48 bases and is read in frame from base 1. The junction carries 19 bases between V and J, which are trimmed by 5 bases and 2 bases respectively. CDR1 and CDR2 were assigned from the germline V gene as SGHVS and FQNEAQ.

This sequence uses TRBV7-8 and TRBJ2-7; the D gene remains uncertain. The sequence came from a female donor with breast cancer. Some clones in this sample may be carry-over from other donors' samples. The sample taken for sequencing was axillary lymph node tissue. The DNA sequence is as follows: TGTGCCAGCAGCCCCTACCCGTGGGGTATAGCCTACGAGCAGTACTTC. Its coded protein is CASSPYPWGIAYEQYF.